This T cell receptor (beta chain) was sequenced for a study of CD8 T cells in ankylosing spondylitis (dated by TCRdb to 2015 to 2018). About the study as a whole: To find TCR variants linked to disease, the study profiled T cell receptor beta repertoires in ankylosing spondylitis patients and healthy donors. Peripheral blood was sampled, and synovial fluid was also collected from ankylosing spondylitis patients. In total, the full study cohort was made up of some 100 healthy donors and approximately 27 ankylosing spondylitis patients. Results the study describes overall, beyond this receptor: Some of the motif variants had been reported before in the synovial fluid and blood of reactive arthritis patients, a finding that suggests common disease-initiation mechanisms. A TCR beta motif made up of eight highly homologous amino acid variants appeared to be characteristic of blood from ankylosing spondylitis patients. The disease-linked clones had a CD8+ phenotype and were found at relatively low frequencies in peripheral blood. According to the report, matched synovial fluid samples from ankylosing spondylitis patients were significantly enriched for the disease-linked clones.

Data came from an Illumina HiSeq 2500. Quantitative 5'-RACE with molecular barcodes was the method used to prepare the TCR beta libraries. The study's processing was this. A new computational method, built on a probabilistic model of VDJ rearrangement, was used to identify disease-linked TCR variants. Starting from the raw public reads, TCRdb applied fastp trimming at Q25, assembled clones with MiXCR and retained in-frame beta chains. All rows with the same CDR3 protein become a single entry with the most common DNA and genes. Here the V and J calls rest on TCRdb's processing, not on the authors' analysis. Here the sample has about 540,000 distinct CDR3 sequences; roughly 12% occur a single time. The ten largest clones add up to nearly 7% of the sample. This clonotype was observed a handful of times. It has no known antigen specificity. No much larger clone exists at a distance of one base, and base qualities are not known.

The sequence was collected from a male donor with ankylosing spondylitis. Sequencing was carried out using blood, either unsorted or a sorted T cell fraction (not recorded which).

The CDR3 protein is CASSWTQPSQETQYF. Read as DNA, the sequence is TGCGCCAGCAGCTGGACCCAGCCAAGTCAAGAGACCCAGTACTTC. The chain links TRBV4-1 with TRBJ2-5; a confident D gene designation cannot be given. From its cysteine to its phenylalanine, the CDR3 spans 15 amino acids. The CDR3 DNA has 45 bases and is translated from base 1. Looking up the germline V gene yields CDR1 MGHRA and CDR2 YSYEKL. V was cut back by 5 bases and J by 2 bases, leaving a gap of 15 bases between them.